The next 17 T cell receptor beta chains were all read from a single sample in a study of T cell clonality in common variable immunodeficiency. Here immunoSEQ multiplex PCR was the method, and the copy in TCRdb shows in-frame clones only, minus some. Recorded here are approximately 81,000 clones, none singletons. The sequenced sample was peripheral blood mononuclear cells. The source of these receptors is a person aged 18-70 years in good health.

This clone was counted many times. The read ends 3 residues shy of where the CDR3 ends; the end is completed using the germline J gene. The chain links TRBV7-3 to TRBJ1-6, with no clear D. CDR1 is SGHTA and CDR2 is FQGTGA in the germline V gene. The V end lost 4 bases, the J end lost 0 bases, and 7 bases lay between the germline ends. The CDR3 is 15 residues long. The CDR3 spells CASSYAHSYNSPLHF. Incomplete CDR3 DNA: TGTGCCAGCAGCTATGCACACTCCTATAATTCACCC.

This clone was recorded many times. The read falls 3 residues short of the CDR3 end, and the missing part is taken from the germline J gene. The J gene is TRBJ2-7, the V gene TRBV19; D is ambiguous. The CDR3 spans 17 residues. Germline V lookup: CDR1 LNHDA, CDR2 SQIVND (reference sequence). The V end lost 1 base, the J end lost 1 base, and 17 bases lay between the germline ends. CDR3: CASSIAWAVDRSYEQYF. The sequenced part of the CDR3 DNA is TGTGCCAGTAGTATAGCTTGGGCCGTAGATCGGTCCTACGAG.

In its sample, this clone was seen many times. The read comes to an end 3 residues before the CDR3 does, leaving the germline J gene to fill in the end. J is TRBJ2-3 and V is TRBV6-2 or TRBV6-3, with D perhaps assigned TRBD1 or TRBD2 (5 bases each). The CDR3 has 13 residues. V shed 8 bases and J shed 3 bases, with 12 bases lying between them. From germline, CDR1 is MNHEY and CDR2 SVGEGT. The CDR3 bases that were read are TGTGCCAGCCTGGAGGCAGGGACAGATACG. Its protein is CASLEAGTDT. In full, the CDR3 is CASLEAGTDTQYF.

This clone came up many times. The CDR3 goes on 3 residues after the read ends, and that part is filled in from the germline J gene. The gene calls are TRBV6-2 or TRBV6-3 and TRBJ2-7, with D possibly matching TRBD1 (6 bases). The CDR3 has 13 amino acids. CDR1 MNHEY and CDR2 SVGEGT come from the germline V gene. V was trimmed by 8 bases and J by 5 bases, leaving 16 bases between them. CDR3 sequence: CASRQPGAHEQYF. Partial CDR3 DNA: TGTGCCAGCCGTCAGCCAGGGGCCCACGAG.

There are many counts of this clone. The CDR3 extends 3 residues past the end of the read, so its final part is completed from the germline J gene. This chain connects TRBV12-3 or TRBV12-4 to TRBJ2-4; D unresolved. This CDR3 contains 15 residues. V lost 3 bases, J lost 1 base, and 10 bases lay in between. The sequenced CDR3 bases are TGTGCCAGCAGTTTGCAGTCCTCTGCCAAAAACATT. Protein product: CASSLQSSAKNI. The whole CDR3 sequence reads CASSLQSSAKNIQYF.

This clone was counted many times. The read comes to an end 3 residues before the CDR3 does, leaving the germline J gene to fill in the end. The rearrangement joins TRBV30 to TRBJ1-2, with 8 bases matching TRBD1. The CDR3 loop spans 14 amino acids. The germline CDR1 and CDR2 sequences are GTSNPN and SVGIG (reference sequence). The part of the CDR3 DNA that was read is TGTGCCTGGAGTGTTACGGACAGGGCAAGTGAC. This encodes CAWSVTDRASD. The CDR3 reads in full as CAWSVTDRASDYTF.

This clone was counted many times. The observed sequence ends 3 residues before the CDR3 terminus, with the missing tail filled in from the germline J gene. The rearrangement uses TRBV28 and TRBJ2-7; 10 bases match TRBD2. The CDR3 consists of 16 residues. The junction had 10 bases not matched to a gene; V was cut back by 5 bases and J by 3 bases. The germline V gene encodes CDR1 MDHEN and CDR2 SYDVKM. The CDR3 bases that were read are TGTGCCAGCAGTCCCCGACTAGCGGGTTTCGTCTACGAG. This encodes CASSPRLAGFVYE. The complete CDR3 sequence is CASSPRLAGFVYEQYF.

This clone has at least ten counts. The junction and the germline gene differ at one end; a read error may be behind it. The read comes to an end 3 residues before the CDR3 does, leaving the germline J gene to fill in the end. V is TRBV20-1 and J is TRBJ2-3; D is possibly TRBD1 (6 bases). Germline V gives CDR1 DFQATT, CDR2 SNEGSKA (reference sequence). There are 14 residues in the CDR3. The CDR3 is CSARGLQGSDTQYF. Incomplete CDR3 DNA: TGCAGTGCGAGAGGGCTTCAGGGGTCAGATACG.

There are many counts of this clone. The read terminates 3 residues ahead of where the CDR3 ends, so the germline J gene completes it. The chain joins TRBV4-1 to TRBJ2-3, with TRBD2 identical over 11 bases. Germline CDR1 is MGHRA and CDR2 is YSYEKL. The ends lost 0 bases at V and 5 bases at J; junction bases unmatched: 7. This CDR3 spans 17 amino acids. The chain's CDR3 is CASSQDSGRAFRDTQYF. Partial CDR3 DNA: TGCGCCAGCAGCCAAGATAGCGGGAGGGCCTTTAGAGATACG.

This clone was seen at least ten times. Read coverage stops 3 residues before the CDR3 terminus; the germline J gene supplies the remainder. V is TRBV4-1 and J is TRBJ2-7, with D maybe TRBD1 (5 bases). This CDR3 has 15 amino acids. Between the trimmed V and J ends, which lost 7 bases and 0 bases, there was a span of 16 bases. Per germline, CDR1 MGHRA and CDR2 YSYEKL. CDR3 residues: CASTPRAGSSYEQYF. CDR3 DNA, as far as it was read: TGCGCCAGCACCCCCAGGGCAGGCTCCTCCTACGAG.

There are many counts of this clone. Mismatch with germline at one junction end may stem from a read error. The missing CDR3 end, 3 residues past where the read stops, is filled in from the germline J gene. The chain combines TRBV18 with TRBJ2-3; the match to TRBD1 covers 7 bases. The CDR3 loop spans 15 amino acids. Germline lookup yields CDR1 KGHSH and CDR2 LQKENI. This CDR3 reads CVSSPRQGGTDTQYF. Incomplete CDR3 DNA: TGTGTCAGCTCACCCCGTCAGGGGGGCACAGATACG. The full variable domain, rest sourced from reference TRBV18 and TRBJ2-3, is NAGVMQNPRHLVRRRGQEARLRCSPMKGHSHVYWYRQLPEEGLKFMVYLQKENIIDESGMPKERFSAEFPKEGPSILRIQQVVRGDSAAYFCVSSPRQGGTDTQYFGPGTRLTVL.

The sample holds many counts of this clone. The missing CDR3 end, 3 residues past where the read stops, is filled in from the germline J gene. The rearrangement joins TRBV5-1 to TRBJ1-6; 9 bases line up with TRBD1. CDR1 is SGHRS and CDR2 is YFSETQ in the germline V gene. V was pared by 4 bases and J by 6 bases, with 2 bases of the junction left unmatched. This CDR3 comprises 14 residues. The CDR3 here is CASSPGQGNSPLHF. Incomplete CDR3 DNA: TGCGCCAGCAGCCCGGGACAGGGTAATTCACCC.

This clone was picked up many times. The read ends 3 residues before the CDR3 terminus; that terminus is restored from the germline J gene. The chain carries TRBV7-2 and TRBJ2-5; the D gene is possibly TRBD2 (6 bases). The germline gives CDR1 SGHTA, CDR2 FQGNSA. V lost 2 bases and J lost 5, with 15 bases in between. This CDR3 spans 15 amino acids. This CDR3 is CASSLNIGDSETQYF. The CDR3 bases that were read are TGTGCCAGCAGCTTAAATATTGGGGACTCCGAGACC. Supplemented by reference TRBV7-2 and TRBJ2-5, the full variable domain reads GAGVSQSPSNKVTEKGKDVELRCDPISGHTALYWYRQSLGQGLEFLIYFQGNSAPDKSGLPSDRFSAERTGGSVSTLTIQRTQQEDSAVYLCASSLNIGDSETQYFGPGTRLLVL.

This clone was recorded at least ten times. The missing CDR3 end, 3 residues past where the read stops, is filled in from the germline J gene. This chain uses TRBV20-1 with TRBJ2-7; TRBD1 agrees at 7 bases. Trimming cost V 3 bases and J 6 bases; bases outside gene matches: 8. Germline V gene data show CDR1 as DFQATT and CDR2 as SNEGSKA (reference sequence). The CDR3 sequence is 13 residues long. This chain's CDR3 is CSASKGAPAEQYF. CDR3 bases read: TGCAGTGCTAGTAAGGGGGCCCCGGCCGAG.

This clone has ten or more counts. The read halts 3 residues ahead of the CDR3 end, with the missing end drawn from the germline J gene. This chain joins TRBV7-2 and TRBJ2-5; the D is unclear. Germline V gene lookup returns CDR1 SGHTA and CDR2 FQGNSA. V was clipped by 3 bases and J by 5 bases, with 10 bases between them. This CDR3 has 13 residues. The CDR3 bases that were read are TGTGCCAGCAGCTTTTCAGGCGCGGAGACC. It encodes CASSFSGAET. The full CDR3 protein is CASSFSGAETQYF.

This clone came up many times. From the germline J gene comes the end of the CDR3, since the read stops 3 residues before it. This sequence joins TRBV7-2 and TRBJ1-2, with TRBD1 identical over 11 bases. CDR3 length: 15 amino acids. Germline CDR1 reads SGHTA; CDR2 reads FQGNSA. The CDR3 protein is CASSLFGTGGGGYTF. The part of the CDR3 DNA that was read is TGTGCCAGCAGCTTATTCGGGACAGGGGGGGGAGGC.

There are many counts of this clone. The read gets to within 3 residues of the CDR3 end, and the germline J gene fills in the rest. V usage is TRBV7-3 and J usage is TRBJ2-1; 10 bases align to TRBD2. Trimming removed 4 bases from V and 7 bases from J; junction bases left unmatched: 7. From germline, CDR1 is SGHTA and CDR2 FQGTGA. The CDR3 runs to 15 residues. The CDR3 DNA, read in part, is TGTGCCAGCAGCTCAATAGCGGGAGGTTTGAATGAG. The encoded protein is CASSSIAGGLNE. The whole CDR3 sequence is CASSSIAGGLNEQFF.